This TCR beta chain was sequenced for a study of cytomegalovirus exposure and HLA in healthy donors. The CDR3 is 15 amino acids. Germline values: CDR1 SGHTA, CDR2 FQGTGA. The trim removed 6 bases at V and 4 bases at J, leaving 5 bases unmatched. Comments on this clone: Its antigen is not identified.

Broader study findings: Most TCR sequences were rare, but some public TCRs occurred in many donors. Reports showed the classifier diagnosing cytomegalovirus status with high specificity and sensitivity. Analyzed later, association rates of TCRs varied across HLA loci, with DRB1 most and HLA-C fewest. Association of under 20,000 TCR beta sequences with HLA alleles was found at 0.05 false discovery rate in a later analysis.

In the PCR, 60 Vbeta and 13 Jbeta primers were used. Generated by immunoSEQ multiplex PCR, the TCRdb table keeps only in-frame clones and is missing some. This sample's clone table lists around 150,000 clones. This clonotype was obtained from a man in his forties in good health and CMV-seronegative. Specimen: PBMCs. The chain carries TRBV7-3 and TRBJ2-1; 11 nucleotides align to TRBD2. The CDR3 DNA reads as TGTGCCAGCAGTCTGCTAGCGGGGGGATACAATGAGCAGTTCTTC. Translation: CASSLLAGGYNEQFF.